This T cell receptor (beta chain) was recorded in a study of blood T cell repertoires in COVID-19. This clone was seen only once. Sequencing used immunoSEQ multiplex PCR; TCRdb keeps in-frame clones, though not all of them. The sample yields under 300,000 clones, 82% seen once. The sample taken for sequencing was peripheral blood. The TCR comes from a woman older than 75 with active or convalescent COVID-19.

The CDR3 DNA sequence: TGTGCCAGCAGTTACTCGGAGGGGGCGGGTGGCTACACCTTC. It is translated as CASSYSEGAGGYTF. This rearrangement joins TRBV6-5 to TRBJ1-2; 7 positions agree with TRBD1. The germline V gene has CDR1 MNHEY and CDR2 SVGAGI. Germline trimming cut 0 bases from V and 7 bases from J; bases unmatched to any gene: 5. CDR3 length: 14 residues.